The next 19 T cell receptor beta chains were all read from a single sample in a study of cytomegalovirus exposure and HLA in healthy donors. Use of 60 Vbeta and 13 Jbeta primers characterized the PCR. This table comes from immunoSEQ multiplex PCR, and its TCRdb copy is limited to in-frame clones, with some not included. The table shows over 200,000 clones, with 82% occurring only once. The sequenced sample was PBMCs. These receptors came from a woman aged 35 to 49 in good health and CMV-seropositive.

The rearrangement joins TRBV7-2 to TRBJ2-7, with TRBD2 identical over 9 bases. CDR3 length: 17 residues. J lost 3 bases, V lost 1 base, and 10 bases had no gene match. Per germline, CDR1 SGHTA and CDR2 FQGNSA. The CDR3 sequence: CASSLGPPAGGYYEQYF. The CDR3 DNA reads TGTGCCAGCAGCTTAGGGCCCCCGGCGGGGGGGTACTACGAGCAGTACTTC.

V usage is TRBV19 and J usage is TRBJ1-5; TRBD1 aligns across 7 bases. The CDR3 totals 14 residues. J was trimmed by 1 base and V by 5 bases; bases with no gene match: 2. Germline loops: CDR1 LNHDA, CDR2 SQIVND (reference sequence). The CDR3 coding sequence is TGTGCCAGTAGTGGGACAGTCAGCAATCAGCCCCAGCATTTT. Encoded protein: CASSGTVSNQPQHF.

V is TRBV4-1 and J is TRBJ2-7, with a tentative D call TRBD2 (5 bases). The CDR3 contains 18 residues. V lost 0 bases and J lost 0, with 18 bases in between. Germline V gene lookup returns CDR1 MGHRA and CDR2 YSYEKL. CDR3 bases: TGCGCCAGCAGCCAAGACACGAGCCGGGGAGCCAACTCCTACGAGCAGTACTTC. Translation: CASSQDTSRGANSYEQYF.

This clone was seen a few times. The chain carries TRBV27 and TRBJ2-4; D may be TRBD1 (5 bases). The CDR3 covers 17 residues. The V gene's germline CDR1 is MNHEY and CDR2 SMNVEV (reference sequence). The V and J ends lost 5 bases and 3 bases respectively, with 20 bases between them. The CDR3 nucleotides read TGTGCCAGCAGTCCCCTTGGGATCATAAGGGGCAAAAACATTCAGTACTTC. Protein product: CASSPLGIIRGKNIQYF.

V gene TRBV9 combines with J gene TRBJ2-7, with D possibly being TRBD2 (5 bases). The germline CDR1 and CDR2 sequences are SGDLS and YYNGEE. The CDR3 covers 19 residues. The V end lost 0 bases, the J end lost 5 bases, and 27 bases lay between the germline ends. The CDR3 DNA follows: TGTGCCAGCAGCGTAGCCATGGGCAATAAGGACGGGGTTCGAGACGAGCAGTACTTC. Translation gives CASSVAMGNKDGVRDEQYF.

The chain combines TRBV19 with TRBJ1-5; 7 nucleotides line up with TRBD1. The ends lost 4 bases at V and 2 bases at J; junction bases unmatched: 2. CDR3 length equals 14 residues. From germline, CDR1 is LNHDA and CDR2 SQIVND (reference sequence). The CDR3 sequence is CASSKGAGNQPQHF. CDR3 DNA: TGTGCCAGTAGTAAGGGGGCGGGCAATCAGCCCCAGCATTTT.

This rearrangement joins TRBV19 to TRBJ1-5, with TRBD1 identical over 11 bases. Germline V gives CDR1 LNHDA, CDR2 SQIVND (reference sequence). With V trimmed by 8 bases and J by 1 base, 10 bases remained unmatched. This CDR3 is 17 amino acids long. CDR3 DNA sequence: TGTGCCAGTGCGGGGACAGGGGGGCTTAAGAGCAATCAGCCCCAGCATTTT. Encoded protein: CASAGTGGLKSNQPQHF. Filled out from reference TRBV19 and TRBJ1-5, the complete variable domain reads DGGITQSPKYLFRKEGQNVTLSCEQNLNHDAMYWYRQDPGQGLRLIYYSQIVNDFQKGDIAEGYSVSREKKESFPLTVTSAQKNPTAFYLCASAGTGGLKSNQPQHFGDGTRLSIL.

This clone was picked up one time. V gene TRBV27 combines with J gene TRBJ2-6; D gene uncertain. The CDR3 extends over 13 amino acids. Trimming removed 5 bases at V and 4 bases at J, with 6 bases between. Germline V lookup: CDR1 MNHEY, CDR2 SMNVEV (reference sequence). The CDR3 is CASSPLGANVLTF. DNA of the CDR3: TGTGCCAGCAGTCCCCTCGGGGCCAACGTCCTGACTTTC.

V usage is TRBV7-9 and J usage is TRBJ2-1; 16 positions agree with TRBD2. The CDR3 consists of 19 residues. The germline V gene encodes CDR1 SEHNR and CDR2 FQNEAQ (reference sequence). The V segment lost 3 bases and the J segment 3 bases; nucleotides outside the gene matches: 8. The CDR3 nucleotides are TGTGCCAGCAGCTTGGAACAGGGGACTAGCGGGAGGGACTACAATGAGCAGTTCTTC. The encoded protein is CASSLEQGTSGRDYNEQFF.

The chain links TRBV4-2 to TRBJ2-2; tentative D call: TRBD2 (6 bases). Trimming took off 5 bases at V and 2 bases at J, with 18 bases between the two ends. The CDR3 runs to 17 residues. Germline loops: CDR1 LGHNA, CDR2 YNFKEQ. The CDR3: CASSSQMREPNTGELFF. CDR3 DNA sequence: TGTGCCAGCAGCTCCCAGATGCGGGAACCTAACACCGGGGAGCTGTTTTTT.

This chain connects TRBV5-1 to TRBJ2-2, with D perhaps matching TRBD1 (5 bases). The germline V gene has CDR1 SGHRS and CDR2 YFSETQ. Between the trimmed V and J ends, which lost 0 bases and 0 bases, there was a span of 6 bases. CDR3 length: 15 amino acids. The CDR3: CASSLGGTNTGELFF. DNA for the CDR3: TGCGCCAGCAGCTTGGGGGGCACGAACACCGGGGAGCTGTTTTTT.

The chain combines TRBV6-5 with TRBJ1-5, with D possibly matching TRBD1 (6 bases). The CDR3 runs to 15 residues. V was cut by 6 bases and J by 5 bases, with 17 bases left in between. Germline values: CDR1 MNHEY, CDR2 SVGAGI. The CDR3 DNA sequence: TGTGCCAGCAGGCTCGTATTGGGGGCGGATCAGCCCCAGCATTTT. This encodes CASRLVLGADQPQHF.

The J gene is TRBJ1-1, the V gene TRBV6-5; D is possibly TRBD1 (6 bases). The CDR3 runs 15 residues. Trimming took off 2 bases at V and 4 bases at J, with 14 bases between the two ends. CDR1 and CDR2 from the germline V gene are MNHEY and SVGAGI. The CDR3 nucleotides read TGTGCCAGCAGTTACACCGGACAGACTTCCACTGAAGCTTTCTTT. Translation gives CASSYTGQTSTEAFF.

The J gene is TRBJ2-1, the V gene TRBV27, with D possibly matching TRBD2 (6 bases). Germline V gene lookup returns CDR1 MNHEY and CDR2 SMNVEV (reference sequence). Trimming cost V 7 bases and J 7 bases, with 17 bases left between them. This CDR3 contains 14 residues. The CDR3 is CASIGRAGVNEQFF. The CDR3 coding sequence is TGTGCCAGCATAGGGAGAGCGGGCGTTAATGAGCAGTTCTTC.

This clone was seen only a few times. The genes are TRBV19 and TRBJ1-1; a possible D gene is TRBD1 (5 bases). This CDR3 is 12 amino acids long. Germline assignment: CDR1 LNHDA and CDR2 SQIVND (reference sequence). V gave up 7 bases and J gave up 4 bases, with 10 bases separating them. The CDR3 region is CASTGILTEAFF. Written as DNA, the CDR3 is TGTGCCAGTACAGGGATCCTCACTGAAGCTTTCTTT.

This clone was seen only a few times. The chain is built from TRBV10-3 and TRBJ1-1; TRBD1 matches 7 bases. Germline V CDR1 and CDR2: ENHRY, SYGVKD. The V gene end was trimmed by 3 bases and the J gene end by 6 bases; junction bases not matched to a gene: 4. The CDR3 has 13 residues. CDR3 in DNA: TGTGCCATCAGTGACGACAGGGCGGCTGAAGCTTTCTTT. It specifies CAISDDRAAEAFF.

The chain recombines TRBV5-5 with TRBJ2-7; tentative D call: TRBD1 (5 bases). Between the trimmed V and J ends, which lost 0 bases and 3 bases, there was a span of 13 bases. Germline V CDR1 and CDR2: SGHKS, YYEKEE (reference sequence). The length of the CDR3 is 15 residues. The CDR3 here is CASSLGQGLNYEQYF. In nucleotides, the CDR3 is TGTGCCAGCAGCTTGGGGCAGGGCCTAAACTACGAGCAGTACTTC. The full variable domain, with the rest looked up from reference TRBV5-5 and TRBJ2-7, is DAGVTQSPTHLIKTRGQQVTLRCSPISGHKSVSWYQQVLGQGPQFIFQYYEKEERGRGNFPDRFSARQFPNYSSELNVNALLLGDSALYLCASSLGQGLNYEQYFGPGTRLTVT.

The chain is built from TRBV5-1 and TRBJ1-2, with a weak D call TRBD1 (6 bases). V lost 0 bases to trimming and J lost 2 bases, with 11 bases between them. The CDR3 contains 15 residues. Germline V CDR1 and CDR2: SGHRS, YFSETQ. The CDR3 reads CASSLDVRGNYGYTF. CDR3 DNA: TGCGCCAGCAGCTTGGATGTGAGGGGGAACTATGGCTACACCTTC. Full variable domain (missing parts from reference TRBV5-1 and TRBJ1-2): KAGVTQTPRYLIKTRGQQVTLSCSPISGHRSVSWYQQTPGQGLQFLFEYFSETQRNKGNFPGRFSGRQFSNSRSEMNVSTLELGDSALYLCASSLDVRGNYGYTFGSGTRLTVV.

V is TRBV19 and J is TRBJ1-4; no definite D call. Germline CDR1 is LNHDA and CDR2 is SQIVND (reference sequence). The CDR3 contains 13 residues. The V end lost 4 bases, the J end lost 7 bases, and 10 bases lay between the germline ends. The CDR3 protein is CASSRESVEKLFF. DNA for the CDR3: TGTGCCAGTAGTAGGGAGTCGGTTGAAAAACTGTTTTTT.